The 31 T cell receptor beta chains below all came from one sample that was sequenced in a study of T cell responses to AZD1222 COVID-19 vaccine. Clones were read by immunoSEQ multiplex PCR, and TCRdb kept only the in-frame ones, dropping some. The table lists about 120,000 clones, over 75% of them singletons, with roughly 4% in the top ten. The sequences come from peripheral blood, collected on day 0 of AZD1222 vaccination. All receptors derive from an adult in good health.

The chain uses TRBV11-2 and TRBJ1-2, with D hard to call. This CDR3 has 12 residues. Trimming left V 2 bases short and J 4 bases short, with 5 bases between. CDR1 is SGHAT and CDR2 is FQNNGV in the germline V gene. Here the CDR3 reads CASSLSPYGYTF. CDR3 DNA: TGTGCCAGCAGCTTATCTCCCTATGGCTACACCTTC. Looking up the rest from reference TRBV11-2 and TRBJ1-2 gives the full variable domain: EAGVAQSPRYKIIEKRQSVAFWCNPISGHATLYWYQQILGQGPKLLIQFQNNGVVDDSQLPKDRFSAERLKGVDSTLKIQPAKLEDSAVYLCASSLSPYGYTFGSGTRLTVV.

CDR3: CSASLTGPNTGELFF. The CDR3 nucleotides are TGCAGTGCTAGTTTGACAGGACCCAACACCGGGGAGCTGTTTTTT. The chain joins TRBV20-1 to TRBJ2-2; weak D call: TRBD1 (6 bases). Trimming cost V 3 bases and J 2 bases, with 13 bases left between them. Per the germline V gene, CDR1 is DFQATT and CDR2 is SNEGSKA (reference sequence). The CDR3 totals 15 residues.

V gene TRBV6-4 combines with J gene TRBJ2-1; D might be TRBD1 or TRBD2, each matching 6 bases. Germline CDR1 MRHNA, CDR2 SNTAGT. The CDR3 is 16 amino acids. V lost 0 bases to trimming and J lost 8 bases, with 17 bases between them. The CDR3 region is CASSDSGGGPRDEQFF. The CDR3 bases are TGTGCCAGCAGTGACTCTGGTGGGGGGCCAAGGGATGAGCAGTTCTTC.

CDR3 amino acids: CASRVGQGYGYTF. CDR3 DNA: TGTGCCAGCAGAGTCGGGCAGGGCTATGGCTACACCTTC. The chain combines TRBV5-4 with TRBJ1-2, with D perhaps matching TRBD1 (5 bases). Trimming pared 5 bases from V and 4 bases from J, leaving 12 bases between. Germline lookup yields CDR1 SGHNT and CDR2 YYREEE (reference sequence). The CDR3 extends over 13 amino acids.

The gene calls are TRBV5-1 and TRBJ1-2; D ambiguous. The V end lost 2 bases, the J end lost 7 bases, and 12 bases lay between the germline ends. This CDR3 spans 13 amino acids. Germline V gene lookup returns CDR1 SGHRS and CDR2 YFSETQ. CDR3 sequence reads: CASSFNGVVGYTF. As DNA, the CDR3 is TGCGCCAGCAGCTTTAACGGGGTGGTTGGCTACACCTTC.

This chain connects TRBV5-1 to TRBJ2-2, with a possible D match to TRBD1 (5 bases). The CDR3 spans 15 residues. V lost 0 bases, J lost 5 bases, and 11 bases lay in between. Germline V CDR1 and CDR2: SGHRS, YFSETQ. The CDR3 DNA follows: TGCGCCAGCAGCTTGGGGCAGGGTGTTACCGGGGAGCTGTTTTTT. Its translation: CASSLGQGVTGELFF.

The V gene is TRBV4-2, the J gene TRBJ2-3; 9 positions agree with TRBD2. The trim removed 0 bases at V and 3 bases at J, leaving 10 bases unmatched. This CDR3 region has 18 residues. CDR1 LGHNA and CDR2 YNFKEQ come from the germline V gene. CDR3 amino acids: CASSQDPTRGGGTDTQYF. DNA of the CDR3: TGTGCCAGCAGCCAAGACCCAACGCGGGGGGGCGGTACAGATACGCAGTATTTT.

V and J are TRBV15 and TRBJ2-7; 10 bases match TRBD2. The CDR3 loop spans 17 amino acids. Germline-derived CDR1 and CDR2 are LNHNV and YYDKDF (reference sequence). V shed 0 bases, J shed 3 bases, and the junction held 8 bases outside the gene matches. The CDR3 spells CATSRDLRASGGYEQYF. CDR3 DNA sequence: TGTGCCACCAGCAGAGATCTAAGAGCTAGCGGGGGCTACGAGCAGTACTTC. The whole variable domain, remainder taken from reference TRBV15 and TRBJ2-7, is DAMVIQNPRYQVTQFGKPVTLSCSQTLNHNVMYWYQQKSSQAPKLLFHYYDKDFNNEADTPDNFQSRRPNTSFCFLDIRSPGLGDTAMYLCATSRDLRASGGYEQYFGPGTRLTVT.

CDR3 in amino acids: CASSPLTGEGYGYTF. The CDR3 DNA reads as TGTGCCAGCAGTCCACTAACGGGAGAAGGCTATGGCTACACCTTC. The chain combines TRBV6-5 with TRBJ1-2; the D is unclear. Germline-derived CDR1 and CDR2 are MNHEY and SVGAGI. V shed 5 bases and J shed 4 bases, with 17 bases lying between them. This CDR3 has 15 residues.

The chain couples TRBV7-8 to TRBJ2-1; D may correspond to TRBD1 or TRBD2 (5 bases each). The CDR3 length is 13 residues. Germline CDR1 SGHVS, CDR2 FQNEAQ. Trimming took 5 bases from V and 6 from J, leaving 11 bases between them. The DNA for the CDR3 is TGTGCCAGCAGCCATGGGACGTCCAATGAGCAGTTCTTC. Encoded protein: CASSHGTSNEQFF.

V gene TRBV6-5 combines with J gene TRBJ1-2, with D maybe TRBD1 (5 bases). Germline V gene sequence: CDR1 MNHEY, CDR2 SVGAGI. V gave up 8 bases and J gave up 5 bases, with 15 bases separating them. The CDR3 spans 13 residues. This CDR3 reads CASFKQGGYGYTF. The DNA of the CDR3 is TGTGCCAGCTTCAAGCAGGGCGGTTATGGCTACACCTTC.

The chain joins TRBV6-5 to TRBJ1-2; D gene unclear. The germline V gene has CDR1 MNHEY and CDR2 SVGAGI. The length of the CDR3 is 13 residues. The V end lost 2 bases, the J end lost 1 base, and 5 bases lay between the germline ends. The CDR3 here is CASSYGVNYGYTF. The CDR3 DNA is TGTGCCAGCAGTTACGGCGTTAACTATGGCTACACCTTC.

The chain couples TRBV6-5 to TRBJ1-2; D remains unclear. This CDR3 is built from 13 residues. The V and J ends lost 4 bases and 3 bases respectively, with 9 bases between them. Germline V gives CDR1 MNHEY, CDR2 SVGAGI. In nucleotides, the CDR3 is TGTGCCAGCAGTTCCCAAGGCTACTATGGCTACACCTTC. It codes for CASSSQGYYGYTF.

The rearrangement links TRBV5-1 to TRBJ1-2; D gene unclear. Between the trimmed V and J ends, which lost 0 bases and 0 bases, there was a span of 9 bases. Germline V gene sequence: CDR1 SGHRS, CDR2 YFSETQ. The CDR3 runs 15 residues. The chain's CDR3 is CASSLGGPSNYGYTF. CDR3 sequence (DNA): TGCGCCAGCAGCTTGGGAGGTCCGTCTAACTATGGCTACACCTTC.

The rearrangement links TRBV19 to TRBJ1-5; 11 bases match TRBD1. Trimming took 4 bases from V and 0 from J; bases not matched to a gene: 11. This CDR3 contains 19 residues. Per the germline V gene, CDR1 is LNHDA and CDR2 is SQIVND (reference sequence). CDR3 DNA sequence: TGTGCCAGTAGTACCCTCGGGACAGGGGGATTTTATAGCAATCAGCCCCAGCATTTT. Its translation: CASSTLGTGGFYSNQPQHF. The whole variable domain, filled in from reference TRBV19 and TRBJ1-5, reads DGGITQSPKYLFRKEGQNVTLSCEQNLNHDAMYWYRQDPGQGLRLIYYSQIVNDFQKGDIAEGYSVSREKKESFPLTVTSAQKNPTAFYLCASSTLGTGGFYSNQPQHFGDGTRLSIL.

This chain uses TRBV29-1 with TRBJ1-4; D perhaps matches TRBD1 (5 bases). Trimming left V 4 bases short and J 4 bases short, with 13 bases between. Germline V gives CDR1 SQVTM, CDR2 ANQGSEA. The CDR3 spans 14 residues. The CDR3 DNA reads TGCAGCGTTGTGGGGGGGGGATTTAATGAAAAACTGTTTTTT. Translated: CSVVGGGFNEKLFF.

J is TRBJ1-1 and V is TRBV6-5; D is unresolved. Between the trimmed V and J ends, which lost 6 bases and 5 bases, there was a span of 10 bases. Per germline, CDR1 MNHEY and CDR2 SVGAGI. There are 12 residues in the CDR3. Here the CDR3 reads CASSASKTEAFF. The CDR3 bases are TGTGCCAGCAGCGCCAGTAAAACTGAAGCTTTCTTT.

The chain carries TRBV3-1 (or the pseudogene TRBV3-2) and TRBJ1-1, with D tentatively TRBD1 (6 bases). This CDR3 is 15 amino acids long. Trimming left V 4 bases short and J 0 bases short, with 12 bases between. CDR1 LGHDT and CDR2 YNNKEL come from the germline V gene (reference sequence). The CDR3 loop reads CASSPWTAMNTEAFF. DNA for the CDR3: TGTGCCAGCAGCCCCTGGACAGCCATGAACACTGAAGCTTTCTTT.

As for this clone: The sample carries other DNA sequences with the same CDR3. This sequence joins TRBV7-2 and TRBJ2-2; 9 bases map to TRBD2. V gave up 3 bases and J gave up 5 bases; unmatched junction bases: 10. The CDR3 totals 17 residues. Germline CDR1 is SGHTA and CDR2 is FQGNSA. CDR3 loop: CASSFLLAGGHTGELFF. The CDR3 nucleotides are TGTGCCAGCAGCTTTCTACTCGCGGGGGGGCATACCGGGGAGCTGTTTTTT.

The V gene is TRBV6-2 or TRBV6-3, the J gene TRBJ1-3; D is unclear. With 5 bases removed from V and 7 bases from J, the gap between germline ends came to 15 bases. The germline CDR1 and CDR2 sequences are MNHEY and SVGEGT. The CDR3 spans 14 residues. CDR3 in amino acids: CASSRFLSRNTIYF. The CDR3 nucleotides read TGTGCCAGCAGTCGTTTTCTATCTCGGAACACCATATATTTT.

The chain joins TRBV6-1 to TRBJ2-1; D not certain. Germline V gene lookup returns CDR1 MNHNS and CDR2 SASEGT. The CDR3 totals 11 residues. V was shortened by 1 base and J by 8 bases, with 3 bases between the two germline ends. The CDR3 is CASSEVDEQFF. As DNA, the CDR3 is TGTGCCAGCAGTGAAGTGGATGAGCAGTTCTTC.

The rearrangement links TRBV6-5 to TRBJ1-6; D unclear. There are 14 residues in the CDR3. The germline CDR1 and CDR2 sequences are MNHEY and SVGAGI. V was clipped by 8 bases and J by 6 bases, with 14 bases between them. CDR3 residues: CASDVMNANSPLHF. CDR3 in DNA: TGTGCCAGCGACGTCATGAATGCTAATTCACCCCTCCACTTT.

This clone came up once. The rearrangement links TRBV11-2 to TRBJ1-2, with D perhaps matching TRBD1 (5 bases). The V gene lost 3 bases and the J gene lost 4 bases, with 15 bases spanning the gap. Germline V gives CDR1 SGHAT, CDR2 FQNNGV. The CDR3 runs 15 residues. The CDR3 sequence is CASSLWLRRGYGYTF. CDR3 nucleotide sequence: TGTGCCAGCAGCTTGTGGTTAAGGAGGGGCTATGGCTACACCTTC.

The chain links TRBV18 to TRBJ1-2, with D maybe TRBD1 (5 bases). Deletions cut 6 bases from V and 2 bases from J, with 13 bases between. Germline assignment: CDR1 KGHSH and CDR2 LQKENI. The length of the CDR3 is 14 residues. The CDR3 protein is CASSTTAPNYGYTF. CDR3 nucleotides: TGTGCCAGCTCGACGACAGCCCCGAACTATGGCTACACCTTC.

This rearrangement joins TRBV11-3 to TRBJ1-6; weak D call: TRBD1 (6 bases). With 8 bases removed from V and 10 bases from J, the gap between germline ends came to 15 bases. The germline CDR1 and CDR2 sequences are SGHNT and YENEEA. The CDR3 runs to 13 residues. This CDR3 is CASGEDRASPLHF. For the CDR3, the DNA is TGTGCCAGCGGAGAGGACAGAGCATCACCCCTCCACTTT.

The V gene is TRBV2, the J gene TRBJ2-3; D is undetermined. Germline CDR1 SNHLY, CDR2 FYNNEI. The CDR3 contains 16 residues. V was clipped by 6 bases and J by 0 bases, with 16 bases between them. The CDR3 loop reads CASSTPRASSTDTQYF. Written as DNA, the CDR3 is TGTGCCAGCAGCACCCCCCGGGCCTCTAGCACAGATACGCAGTATTTT.

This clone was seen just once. This chain's CDR3 is CASSRDLNTGELFF. The CDR3 DNA sequence: TGTGCCAGCAGCCGGGACCTTAACACCGGGGAGCTGTTTTTT. The rearrangement joins TRBV11-2 to TRBJ2-2; D assignment may be TRBD1 or TRBD2 (5 bases each). From germline, CDR1 is SGHAT and CDR2 FQNNGV. V lost 5 bases, J lost 2 bases, and 9 bases lay in between. The CDR3 spans 14 residues.

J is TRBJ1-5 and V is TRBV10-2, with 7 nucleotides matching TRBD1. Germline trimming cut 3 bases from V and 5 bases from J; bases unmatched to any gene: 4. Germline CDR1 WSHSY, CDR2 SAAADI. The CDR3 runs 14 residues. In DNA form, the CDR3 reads TGCGCCAGCAGTGATCGTGACAGGGATCAGCCCCAGCATTTT. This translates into CASSDRDRDQPQHF.

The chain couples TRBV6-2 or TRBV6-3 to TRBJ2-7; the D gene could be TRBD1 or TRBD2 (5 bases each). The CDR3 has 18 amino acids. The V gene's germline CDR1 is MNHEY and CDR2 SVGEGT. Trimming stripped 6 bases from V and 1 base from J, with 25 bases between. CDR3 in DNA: TGTGCCAGCAGCACGGGACGTGACACACGGATCTCTTCCTACGAGCAGTACTTC. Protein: CASSTGRDTRISSYEQYF.

CDR3 nucleotides: TGTGCCATCAGTGAGTCGAAGGGAGCTAATGAAAAACTGTTTTTT. Residues: CAISESKGANEKLFF. The chain couples TRBV10-3 to TRBJ1-4, with D unclear. Germline CDR1 ENHRY, CDR2 SYGVKD. Trimming pared 0 bases from V and 3 bases from J, leaving 8 bases between. The length of the CDR3 is 15 residues.

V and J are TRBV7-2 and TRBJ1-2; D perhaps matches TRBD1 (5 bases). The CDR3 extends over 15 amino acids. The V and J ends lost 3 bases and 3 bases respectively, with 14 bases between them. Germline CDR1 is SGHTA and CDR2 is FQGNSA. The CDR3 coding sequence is TGTGCCAGCAGCTTGCCTTTGGGGCTAGACTATGGCTACACCTTC. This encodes CASSLPLGLDYGYTF.